The clone carrying this TCR beta chain was observed a few times. One entry per CDR3 protein results from TCRdb running MiXCR on the RT-PCR reads. The sample comprises 600,000 to 850,000 distinct CDR3 sequences, around 15% of which are singletons, and 7.5% to 9% rests with the top ten. This sample was taken from a study of response to subunit inactivated influenza vaccine. Per the germline V gene, CDR1 is SGHRS and CDR2 is YFSETQ. The V gene end was trimmed by 4 bases and the J gene end by 5 bases; junction bases not matched to a gene: 3. The CDR3 is 14 amino acids. The source material was PBMCs from blood, sampled 14 to 15 days before vaccination. This chain links TRBV5-1 with TRBJ2-3; TRBD1 matches at 11 bases. The TCR comes from a man in his forties or fifties who received an inactivated influenza vaccine. This CDR3 is CASSRDRGIDTQYF. The CDR3 DNA sequence: TGCGCCAGCAGCAGGGACAGGGGGATAGATACGCAGTATTTT.